This entry features one TCR beta chain sequence. Some clones are missing from TCRdb's copy, which holds only in-frame ones; the method was immunoSEQ multiplex PCR. Of 65,000 to 80,000 clones listed, roughly 89% are singletons. This CDR3 has 14 residues. Between the trimmed V and J ends, which lost 5 bases and 3 bases, there was a span of 14 bases. CDR1 is SGHTA and CDR2 is FQGNSA in the germline V gene. The sample belongs to a study of blood T cell repertoires in COVID-19. On the study more broadly: Sample material is recorded as cDNA or gDNA derived from T cells, B-cell-depleted T cells, or PBMCs.

Input material: peripheral blood. This TCR was recovered from a human donor in a cohort sampled during active COVID-19. The chain carries TRBV7-2 and TRBJ2-7; D gene uncertain. The CDR3 DNA follows: TGTGCCAGCAGCCTAAACGAGGCGAACTACGAGCAGTACTTC. This translates into CASSLNEANYEQYF. Variable domain in full (rest from reference TRBV7-2 and TRBJ2-7): GAGVSQSPSNKVTEKGKDVELRCDPISGHTALYWYRQSLGQGLEFLIYFQGNSAPDKSGLPSDRFSAERTGGSVSTLTIQRTQQEDSAVYLCASSLNEANYEQYFGPGTRLTVT.